This T cell receptor (beta chain) is from a study of response to subunit inactivated influenza vaccine. One entry per CDR3 protein, called by TCRdb with MiXCR from the RT-PCR reads. Of roughly 540,000 distinct CDR3 sequences in the sample, around a quarter are singletons; the top ten hold about 3%. The length of the CDR3 is 13 residues. The V gene lost 6 bases and the J gene lost 1 base, with 6 bases spanning the gap. At least ten counts were recorded for this clonotype. This same sample was also taken into another study, of T cells expressing NK-cell markers. According to that study: UMIs were included in TCR beta cDNA generated by 5'RACE template switching.

The specimen was CD4+ T cells sorted from PBMCs, collected 11 to 12 days after vaccination. The sequence was obtained from a man aged 45-60 years who received an inactivated influenza vaccine. V gene TRBV12-3 or TRBV12-4 combines with J gene TRBJ2-2; D uncertain. This CDR3 reads CASSRRNTGELFF. CDR3 nucleotides: TGTGCCAGCAGCCGCAGGAACACCGGGGAGCTGTTTTTT.